The T cell receptor beta chain under discussion was sequenced for a study of T-cell memory formation after mild COVID-19. Worth noting for this clonotype: As yet, its antigen is unknown.

Study outcomes and limitations: The study found contracting CD4+ clones mainly in CM and EM and contracting CD8+ clones in EMRA.

Germline loops: CDR1 MNHEY, CDR2 SMNVEV (reference sequence). The CDR3 loop spans 13 amino acids. V lost 3 bases and J lost 5, with 11 bases in between. One entry per CDR3 protein results from TCRdb running MiXCR on the 5' RACE reads. Of 300,000 to 400,000 distinct CDR3 sequences in the sample, around 21% are singletons; the top ten hold 12%. The source is an adult woman who had mild COVID-19 (a few samples of this study predate the infection). Cell type and time point are not known. The V gene is TRBV27, the J gene TRBJ2-7; D assignment may be TRBD1 or TRBD2 (5 bases each). The material sequenced was PBMCs or a T cell subset sorted from them (not recorded which). CDR3 sequence reads: CASSFHRDHEQYF. The CDR3 region has the DNA TGTGCCAGCAGTTTCCACCGGGACCACGAGCAGTACTTC.